This T cell receptor beta chain emerged from a study of Graves' ophthalmopathy and Graves' hyperthyroidism. The CDR3 is 15 amino acids. Losses at the gene ends were 6 bases for V and 3 bases for J; bases not matched to a gene: 9. Germline CDR1 is MNHEY and CDR2 is SMNVEV (reference sequence). Amplification targeted the TCR beta CDR3 regions, with RNA transcripts as the source material. Second-round multiplex PCR came after first-round RT-PCR with HTBI primers. TCRdb itself ran the multiplex PCR reads through MiXCR, one entry per CDR3 protein. This table has about 480,000 distinct CDR3 sequences, around 15% appearing once. This clonotype was seen at least ten times.

V and J are TRBV27 and TRBJ2-7; 9 bases line up with TRBD1. Sequencing was carried out using blood. The sequence was obtained from a woman aged 25-40 years with Graves' ophthalmopathy. The CDR3 bases are TGTGCCAGCAGCCTGAGACAGGGGGAATTCTACGAGCAGTACTTC. Encoded protein: CASSLRQGEFYEQYF.